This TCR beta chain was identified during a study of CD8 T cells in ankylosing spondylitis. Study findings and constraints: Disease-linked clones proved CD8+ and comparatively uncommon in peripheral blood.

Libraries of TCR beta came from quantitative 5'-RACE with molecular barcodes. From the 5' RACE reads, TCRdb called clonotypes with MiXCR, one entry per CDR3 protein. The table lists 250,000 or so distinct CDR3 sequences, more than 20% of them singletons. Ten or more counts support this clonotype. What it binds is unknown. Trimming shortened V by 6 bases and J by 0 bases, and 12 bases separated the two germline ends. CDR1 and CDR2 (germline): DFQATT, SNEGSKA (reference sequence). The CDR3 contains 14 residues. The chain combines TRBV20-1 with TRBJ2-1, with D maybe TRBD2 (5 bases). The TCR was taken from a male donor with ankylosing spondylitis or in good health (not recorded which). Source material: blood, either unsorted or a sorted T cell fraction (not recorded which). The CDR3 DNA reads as TGCAGTGCAACCCCGGCGGGCTCCTACAATGAGCAGTTCTTC. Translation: CSATPAGSYNEQFF.